Listed below are T cell receptor beta chains from one sample, sequenced in a study of cytomegalovirus exposure and HLA in healthy donors. TCRdb's table, derived via immunoSEQ multiplex PCR, lists solely in-frame clones and lacks some. The table shows 37,000 or so clones, with 80% to 90% occurring only once. What was sequenced was PBMCs. These receptors were collected from a woman aged 40 to 50 in good health and CMV-seronegative. Each CDR3 is given without its conserved first and last residue.

J gene | V gene | CDR3 protein
TRBJ2-2 | TRBV5-1 | ASSPPGDGNTGELF
TRBJ2-7 | TRBV6-1 | ASSGGLAVFYEQY
TRBJ1-5 | TRBV5-6 | ASSNDRGRQPQH
TRBJ1-6 | TRBV19 | ASSHSSYNSPLH
TRBJ1-1 | TRBV5-4 | ASSSEPGQKMNTEAF
TRBJ1-1 | TRBV12-5 | ASGLGRENTEAF
TRBJ1-6 | TRBV6-5 | ASSYGPEADSPLH
TRBJ1-2 | TRBV6-1 | ASSEERRVYGYT
TRBJ2-3 | TRBV7-9 | ASSSGTGSTDTQY
TRBJ1-2 | TRBV14 | ASSQQGLVLSGYT
TRBJ2-3 | TRBV13 | ASSSWTSGGGTDTQY
TRBJ2-3 | TRBV6-1 | AGSTQGMMTDTQY
TRBJ1-1 | TRBV19 | ASSMYSQGVNTEAF
TRBJ1-2 | TRBV10-1 | ASRGGCRGRHGDGYT
TRBJ1-5 | TRBV19 | ASSVRDRGNQPQH
TRBJ1-1 | TRBV2 | ASTRDPSTEAF
TRBJ2-1 | TRBV6-5 | ASRPRDRRSNEQF
TRBJ2-5 | TRBV2 | ASTWTSGAQETQY
TRBJ2-3 | TRBV9 | ASSVQGSDTQY
TRBJ2-5 | TRBV2 | ASIFRETQY
TRBJ1-3 | TRBV11-2 | ASSIMGQAGNTIY
TRBJ2-1 | TRBV5-1 | ASSLDTGPSSYNEQF
TRBJ1-1 | TRBV7-8 | ASSFPMTEAF
TRBJ1-1 | TRBV6-1 | ASSEMGTGNTEAF
TRBJ1-5 | TRBV5-1 | ASREGDSRNQPQH
TRBJ2-2 | TRBV7-9 | ASSLGELNTGELF
TRBJ1-4 | TRBV18 | ASSPTTGTAEKLF
TRBJ2-3 | TRBV2 | ASSEEGTSTDTQY
TRBJ1-1 | TRBV9 | ASSPRGSKNTEAF
TRBJ1-4 | TRBV4-2 | ASSLDRPNEKLF
TRBJ1-6 | TRBV18 | ASSPLAAGFPSPLH
TRBJ1-3 | TRBV6-5 | ASSPGGTGNTIY
TRBJ2-5 | TRBV10-3 | AISASGGGETQY
TRBJ2-3 | TRBV4-1 | ASSQAAGGSTDTQY
TRBJ2-3 | TRBV5-4 | ASSLGGGSDTDTQY
TRBJ2-5 | TRBV14 | ASSKGQVGRGETQY
TRBJ1-1 | TRBV9 | ASSTGQGGYTEAF
TRBJ1-4 | TRBV2 | ASSGRDSEKLF
TRBJ1-3 | TRBV2 | ASSSSLFRGRGNTIY
TRBJ1-1 | TRBV7-9 | ASSLESASRTEAF
TRBJ1-5 | TRBV28 | ASSSGTGGQPQH
TRBJ1-4 | TRBV28 | ASSREGAYAEKLF
TRBJ1-5 | TRBV7-9 | ASSTDGRSNQPQH
TRBJ2-3 | TRBV7-3 | ASSSGTSGPTDTQY
TRBJ1-6 | TRBV27 | ASSQGQGVNSPLH
TRBJ1-5 | TRBV19 | ASSITSGAGDQPQH
TRBJ2-1 | TRBV5-4 | ASRAVGGRYNEQF
TRBJ2-1 | TRBV19 | ASSMAPQAGASYNEQF
TRBJ2-1 | TRBV5-4 | ASSFGQDYNEQF
TRBJ2-1 | TRBV10-3 | AISEGTGGEQF
TRBJ1-1 | TRBV6-1 | ASSAGAGGNTEAF